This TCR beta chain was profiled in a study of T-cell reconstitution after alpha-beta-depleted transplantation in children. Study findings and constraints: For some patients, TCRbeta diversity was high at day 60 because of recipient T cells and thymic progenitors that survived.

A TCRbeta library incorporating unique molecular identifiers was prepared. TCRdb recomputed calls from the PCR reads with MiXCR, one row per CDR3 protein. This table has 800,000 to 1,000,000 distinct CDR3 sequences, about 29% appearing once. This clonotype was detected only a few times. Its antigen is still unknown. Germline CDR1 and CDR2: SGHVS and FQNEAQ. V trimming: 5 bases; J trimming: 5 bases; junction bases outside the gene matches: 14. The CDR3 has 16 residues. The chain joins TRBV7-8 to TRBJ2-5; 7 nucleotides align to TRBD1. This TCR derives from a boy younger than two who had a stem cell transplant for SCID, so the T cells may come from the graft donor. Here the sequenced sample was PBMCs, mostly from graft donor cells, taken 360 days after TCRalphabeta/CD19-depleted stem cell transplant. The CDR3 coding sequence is TGTGCCAGCAGCATTGGGACAGCAGTCCGCCAGGAGACCCAGTACTTC. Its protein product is CASSIGTAVRQETQYF.